This T cell receptor beta chain was profiled in a study of CD8+ T cells in alopecia areata. As the sequencing template, cDNA was produced by extracting RNA and reverse transcribing it. TCRdb keeps only in-frame clones here, not all; method: immunoSEQ multiplex PCR. The table includes around 190,000 clones, approximately 61% detected once. V shed 4 bases and J shed 4 bases, with 13 bases lying between them. The CDR3 is 14 amino acids. CDR1 is SGHTA and CDR2 is FQGNSA in the germline V gene. Treatment reported: oral pan-JAK inhibitor, 5-10 mg twice daily. The rearrangement uses TRBV7-2 and TRBJ1-2; D unclear. The clonotype comes from a human donor with alopecia areata. The sequences come from CD4+ T cells sorted from blood, collected at week 24, from a patient treated with tofacitinib. The CDR3 sequence is CASSSNPGRYGYTF. The CDR3 DNA reads TGTGCCAGCAGCTCGAACCCAGGTCGCTATGGCTACACCTTC.